This T cell receptor beta chain was sequenced during a study of blood T cell repertoires in COVID-19. For the study at large: Material from acute and convalescent COVID-19 was sourced from the United States, Italy and Spain. Nucleic acid was either cDNA or gDNA, and it came from T cells, B-cell-depleted T cells, or PBMCs.

Between the trimmed V and J ends, which lost 1 base and 7 bases, there was a span of 4 bases. Germline CDR1 reads LNHDA; CDR2 reads SQIVND (reference sequence). The CDR3 runs 12 residues. The authors' processing: Amplified reference gene primers provided the basis for estimating nucleated cell counts. Only in-frame clones appear in the TCRdb table, and some are missing; sequencing was by immunoSEQ multiplex PCR. Clonal size and the V and J genes are those of that table, whereas D and trimming came from the DNA. The table lists about 190,000 clones, roughly 84% of them singletons, with about 6.8% in the top ten.

Source material: peripheral blood. This TCR was sampled from a woman between 40 and 50 years old who had recovered from COVID-19. The J gene is TRBJ1-4, the V gene TRBV19, with unresolved D. CDR3 sequence (DNA): TGTGCCAGTAGTATAGGAGGTGAAAAACTGTTTTTT. It specifies CASSIGGEKLFF.